Listed here is a single TCR beta chain. This clonotype was seen ten or more times. Its antigen has not been determined. The record has no base qualities; no much larger clone is one base away. PBMCs were isolated by Ficoll-Paque density gradient centrifugation. The trim is 3 bases for V and 4 bases for J, with a gap of 12 bases between the germline ends. The CDR3 contains 13 residues, cysteine and phenylalanine counted. This entry keeps only the CDR3 DNA: 39 bases, framed from base 1. Based on the germline V gene, the CDR1 and CDR2 sequences are SQVTM and ANQGSEA. Sequencing took place on an Illumina NovaSeq 6000. cDNA libraries for TCRalpha and TCRbeta were prepared by 5'RACE using constant-segment primers, with sample barcodes and unique molecular identifiers added. Trizol reagent was used to extract RNA from every sample. The libraries were amplified in two PCR steps, and the second step added a second sample barcode and Illumina TruSeq adapters. Libraries were sequenced on an Illumina NovaSeq with 2 x 150 bp paired-end reads. In the source study's methods: The reads were demultiplexed and collapsed into UMI-guided consensus sequences using migec v1.2.7. Using mixcr v2.1.11, the UMI consensuses were aligned to TRA and TRB V and J templates and assembled into clonotypes. Clonotypes were classified as expanded or contracted when called significant by both edgeR and NoisET, with noise models trained on biological replicates. For edgeR calls, the cutoffs were a false discovery rate-adjusted p below 0.01 and a log2 fold-change threshold of 1. As an exploratory analysis of dynamics, PCA with hierarchical clustering was applied to max-normalized trajectories of the 1000 most abundant clonotypes. Separately sequenced CD4+ and CD8+ repertoires were used to assign the CD4 or CD8 phenotype of responding clones. TCRdb handled the public reads itself, with Q25 trimming in fastp and clone calling in MiXCR, and kept productive beta chains. Identical CDR3 protein sequences are pooled into one entry, listed with their most common genes and DNA. What appears here as the V and J calls and clone size reflects TCRdb's work, not the paper's. The sample profile shows 120,000 to 150,000 distinct CDR3 sequences; roughly 6.2% of them were found once. Around 1.9% of the sample comes from the top ten.

This sample is part of a study of T-cell memory formation after mild COVID-19 (dated by TCRdb to the early 2020s). Background for the entire study: Most TCR sequence clusters were specific to one of the two donors. The cohort was made up of two young adult volunteers, one female and one male, who were previously healthy. T-cell clones expanding and contracting after mild COVID-19 in two donors were tracked by longitudinal TCRalpha and TCRbeta repertoire sequencing.

What the study reported, not specific to this receptor: Contracting CD4+ clones were found mainly in CM and EM memory subsets, while CD8+ clones were enriched in EMRA. Some responding clones were detected in pre-infection memory, suggesting pre-existing cross-reactive memory T cells joined the SARS-CoV-2 response. Only two mild cases were covered in the study, and larger cohorts including severe cases with pre-infection samples were considered necessary. The second-wave clones that peaked on day 37 were not confirmed to be SARS-CoV-2 specific. Clones contracting from day 15 to 85 had balanced CD4/CD8 phenotypes, while a second wave expanding from day 15 to 37 was biased towards CD4+.

This chain is built from TRBV29-1 and TRBJ2-5; the D region possibly corresponds to TRBD2 (6 bases align). Sequenced: PBMCs or a T cell subset sorted from them (not recorded which). This sequence was found in an adult woman who had mild COVID-19 (a few samples of this study predate the infection). The sample titles of this study are shuffled in the database, so cell type and time point are left out; the donor was told from shared clones. The DNA sequence is as follows: TGCAGCGTTGACCACCAGGGAGGAGAGACCCAGTACTTC. Its product reads: CSVDHQGGETQYF.